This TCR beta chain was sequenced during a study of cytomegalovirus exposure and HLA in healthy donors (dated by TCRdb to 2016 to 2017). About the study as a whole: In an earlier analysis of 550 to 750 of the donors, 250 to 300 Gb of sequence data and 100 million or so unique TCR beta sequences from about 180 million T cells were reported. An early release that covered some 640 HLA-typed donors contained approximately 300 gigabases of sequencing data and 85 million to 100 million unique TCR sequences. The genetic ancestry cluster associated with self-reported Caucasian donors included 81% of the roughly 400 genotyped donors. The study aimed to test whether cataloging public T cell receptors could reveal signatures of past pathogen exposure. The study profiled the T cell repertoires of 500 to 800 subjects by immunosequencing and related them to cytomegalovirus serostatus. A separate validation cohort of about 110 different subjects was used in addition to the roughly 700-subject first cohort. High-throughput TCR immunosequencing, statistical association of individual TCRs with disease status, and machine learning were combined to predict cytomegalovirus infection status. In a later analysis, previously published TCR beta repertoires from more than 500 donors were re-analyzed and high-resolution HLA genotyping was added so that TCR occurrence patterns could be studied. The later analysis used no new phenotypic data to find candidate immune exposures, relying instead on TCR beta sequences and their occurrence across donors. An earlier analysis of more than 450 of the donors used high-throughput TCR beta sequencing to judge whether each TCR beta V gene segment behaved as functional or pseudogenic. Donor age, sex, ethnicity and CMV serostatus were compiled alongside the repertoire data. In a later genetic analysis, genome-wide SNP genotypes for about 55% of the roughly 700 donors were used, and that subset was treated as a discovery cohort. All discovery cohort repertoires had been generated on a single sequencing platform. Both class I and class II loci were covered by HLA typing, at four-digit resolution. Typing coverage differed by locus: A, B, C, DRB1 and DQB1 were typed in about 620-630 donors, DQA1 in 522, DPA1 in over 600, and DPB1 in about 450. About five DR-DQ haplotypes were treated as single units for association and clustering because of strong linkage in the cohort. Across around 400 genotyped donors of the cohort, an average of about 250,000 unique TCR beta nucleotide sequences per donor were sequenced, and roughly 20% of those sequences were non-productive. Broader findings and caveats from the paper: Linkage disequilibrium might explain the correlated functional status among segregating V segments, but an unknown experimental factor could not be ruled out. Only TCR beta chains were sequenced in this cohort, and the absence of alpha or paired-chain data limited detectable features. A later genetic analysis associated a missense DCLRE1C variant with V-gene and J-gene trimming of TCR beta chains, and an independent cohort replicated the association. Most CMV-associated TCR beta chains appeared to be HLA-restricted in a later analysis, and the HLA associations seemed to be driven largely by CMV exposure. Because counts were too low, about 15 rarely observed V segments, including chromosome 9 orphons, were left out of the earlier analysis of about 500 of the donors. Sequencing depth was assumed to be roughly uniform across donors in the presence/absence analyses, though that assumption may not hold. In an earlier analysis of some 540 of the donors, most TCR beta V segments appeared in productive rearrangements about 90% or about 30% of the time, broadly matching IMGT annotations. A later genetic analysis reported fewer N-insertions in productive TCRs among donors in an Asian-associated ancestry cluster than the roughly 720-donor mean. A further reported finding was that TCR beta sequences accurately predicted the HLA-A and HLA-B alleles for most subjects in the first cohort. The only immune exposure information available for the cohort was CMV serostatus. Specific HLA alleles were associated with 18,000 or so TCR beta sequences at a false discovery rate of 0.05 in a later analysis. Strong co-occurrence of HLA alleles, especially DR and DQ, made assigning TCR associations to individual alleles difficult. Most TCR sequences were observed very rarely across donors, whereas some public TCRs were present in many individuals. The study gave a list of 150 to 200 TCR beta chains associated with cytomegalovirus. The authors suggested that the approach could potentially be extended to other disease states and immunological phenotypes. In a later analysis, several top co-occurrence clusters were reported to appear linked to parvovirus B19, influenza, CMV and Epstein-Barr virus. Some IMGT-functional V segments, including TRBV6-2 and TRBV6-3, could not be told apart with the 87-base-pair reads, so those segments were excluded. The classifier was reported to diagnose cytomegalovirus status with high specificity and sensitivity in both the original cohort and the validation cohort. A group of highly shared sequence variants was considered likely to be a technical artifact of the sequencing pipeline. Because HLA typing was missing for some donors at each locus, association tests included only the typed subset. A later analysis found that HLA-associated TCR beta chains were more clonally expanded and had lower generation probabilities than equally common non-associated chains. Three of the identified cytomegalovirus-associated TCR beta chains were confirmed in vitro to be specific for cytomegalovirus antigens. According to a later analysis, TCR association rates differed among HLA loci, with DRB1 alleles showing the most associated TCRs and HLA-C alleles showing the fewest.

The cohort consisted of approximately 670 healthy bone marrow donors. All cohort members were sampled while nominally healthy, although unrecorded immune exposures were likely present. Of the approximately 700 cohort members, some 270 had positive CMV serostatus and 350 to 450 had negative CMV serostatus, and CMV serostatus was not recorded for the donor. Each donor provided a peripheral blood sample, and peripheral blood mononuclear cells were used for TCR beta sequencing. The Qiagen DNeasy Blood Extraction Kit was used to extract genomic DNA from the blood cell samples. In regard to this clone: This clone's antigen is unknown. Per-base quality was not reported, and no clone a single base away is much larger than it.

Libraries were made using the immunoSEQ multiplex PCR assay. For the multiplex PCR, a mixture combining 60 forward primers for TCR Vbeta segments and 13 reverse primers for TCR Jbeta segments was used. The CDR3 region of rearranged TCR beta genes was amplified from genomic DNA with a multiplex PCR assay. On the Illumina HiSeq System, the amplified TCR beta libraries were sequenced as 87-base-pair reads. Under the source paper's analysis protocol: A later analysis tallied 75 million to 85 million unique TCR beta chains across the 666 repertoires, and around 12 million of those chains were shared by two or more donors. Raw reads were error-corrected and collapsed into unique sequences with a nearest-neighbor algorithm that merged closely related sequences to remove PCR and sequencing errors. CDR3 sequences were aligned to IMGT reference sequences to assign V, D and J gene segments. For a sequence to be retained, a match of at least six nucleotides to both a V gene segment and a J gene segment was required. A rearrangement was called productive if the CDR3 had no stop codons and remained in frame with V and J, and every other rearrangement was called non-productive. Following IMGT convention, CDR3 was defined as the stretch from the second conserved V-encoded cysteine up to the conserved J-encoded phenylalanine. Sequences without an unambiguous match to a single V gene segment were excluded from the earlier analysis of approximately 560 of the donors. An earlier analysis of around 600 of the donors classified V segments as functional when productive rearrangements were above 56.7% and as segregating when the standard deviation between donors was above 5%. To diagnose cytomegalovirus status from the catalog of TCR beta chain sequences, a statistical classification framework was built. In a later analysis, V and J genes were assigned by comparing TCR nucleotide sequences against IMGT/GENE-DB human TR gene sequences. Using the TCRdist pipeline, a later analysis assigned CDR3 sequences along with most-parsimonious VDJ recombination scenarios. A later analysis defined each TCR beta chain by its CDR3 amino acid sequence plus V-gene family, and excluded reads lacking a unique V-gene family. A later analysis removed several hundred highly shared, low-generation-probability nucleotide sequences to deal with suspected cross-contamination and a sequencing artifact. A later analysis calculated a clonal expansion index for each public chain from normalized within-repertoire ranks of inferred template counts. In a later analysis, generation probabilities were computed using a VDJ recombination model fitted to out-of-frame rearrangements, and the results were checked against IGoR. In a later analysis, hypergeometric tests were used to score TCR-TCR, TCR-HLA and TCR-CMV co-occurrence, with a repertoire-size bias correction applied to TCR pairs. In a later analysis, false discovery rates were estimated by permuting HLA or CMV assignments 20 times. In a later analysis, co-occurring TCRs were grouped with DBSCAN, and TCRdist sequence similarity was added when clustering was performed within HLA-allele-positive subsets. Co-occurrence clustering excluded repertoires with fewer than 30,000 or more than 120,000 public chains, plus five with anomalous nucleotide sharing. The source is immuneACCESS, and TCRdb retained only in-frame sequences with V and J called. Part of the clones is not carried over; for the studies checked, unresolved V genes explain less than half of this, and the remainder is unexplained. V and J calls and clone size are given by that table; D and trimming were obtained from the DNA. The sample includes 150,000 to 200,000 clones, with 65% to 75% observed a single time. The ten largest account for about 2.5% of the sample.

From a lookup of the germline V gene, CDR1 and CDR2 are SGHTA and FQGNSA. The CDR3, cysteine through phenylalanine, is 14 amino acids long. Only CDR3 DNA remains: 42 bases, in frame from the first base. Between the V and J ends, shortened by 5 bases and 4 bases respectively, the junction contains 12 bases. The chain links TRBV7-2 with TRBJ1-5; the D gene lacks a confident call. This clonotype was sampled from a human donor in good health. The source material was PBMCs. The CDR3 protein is CASSPREGNQPQHF. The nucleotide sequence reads TGTGCCAGCAGCCCACGGGAGGGAAATCAGCCCCAGCATTTT.